The text below deals with one T cell receptor beta chain. This sample is drawn from a study of identical twins. Trimming took off 4 bases at V and 7 bases at J, with 11 bases between the two ends. The CDR3 is 14 amino acids. Germline V gene lookup returns CDR1 SNHLY and CDR2 FYNNEI. TCRdb recomputed calls from the 5' RACE reads with MiXCR, one row per CDR3 protein. The sample shows more than 400,000 distinct CDR3 sequences, 12% to 15% of them seen only once. In addition, the sample was reused for a study of yellow fever vaccine responses in identical twins.

The sequence was collected from a woman aged 18 to 35 in good health. The chain links TRBV2 to TRBJ1-6; TRBD1 is a possible D gene (5 bases). The specimen sequenced was CD4+ T cells sorted from blood. The CDR3 coding sequence is TGTGCCAGCAGTGCCCGACAGCCCAATTCACCCCTCCACTTT. Translated: CASSARQPNSPLHF.